This T cell receptor beta chain came from a study of T cell responses to AZD1222 COVID-19 vaccine (dated by TCRdb to the early 2020s). Concerning the study at large: AZD1222 recipients given second doses at about 4 weeks or at about 12 weeks were pooled, since spike-specific TCR depth and breadth were not found to differ between the two schedules. A total of 230 to 250 trial participants underwent TCR sequencing, of whom 207 had received two doses of AZD1222 and around 26 had received two doses of the MenACWY control vaccine. Trial participants were enrolled by age into subgroups of 18-55, 56-69 and 70-plus years, and approximately 150, 30 and 60 TCR-sequenced participants, respectively, were included in these subgroups.

This sample's time point label indicates: baseline before first vaccination. Vaccinee samples were obtained from the UK trials COV001 and COV002, which included a single-blind randomized controlled phase 2/3 trial of AZD1222 (ChAdOx1 nCoV-19) in healthy adults. Trial participant PBMC samples were collected at day 0 and day 28 after the second dose for TCRbeta chain sequencing. Taken from cysteine to phenylalanine, the CDR3 has 18 residues. Here the CDR3 DNA is all that survives: 54 bases in frame from base 1. Trimming leaves V shorter by 7 bases and J shorter by 5 bases, with the junction holding 10 bases beyond the gene matches. For CDR1 and CDR2, the germline V gene (reference sequence) lists LNHDA and SQIVND. As to this clone: Its antigen is not yet known. Per-base qualities were not stored, and no clone one base away is much larger.

The CDR3 regions of human TCRbeta chains were subjected to immunosequencing. The authors' pipeline ran thus. TCRs in the repertoires were compared against a reference library of SARS-CoV-2-specific TCRs that had been generated with the MIRA antigen-specificity platform. Breadth was defined as the fraction of unique TCRs that were SARS-CoV-2-associated. Depth was defined as the fraction of total T cells that were SARS-CoV-2-associated. Using the MIRA data, every spike-specific TCR was mapped to the spike region that the TCR reacted to and assigned to either a CD4 or a CD8 class. Log10-transformed breadth and depth values were compared by one-way ANOVA with Sidak's multiple comparisons tests. Not all clones reach the TCRdb copy of this immuneACCESS table, which keeps in-frame sequences only. Checked studies attribute under half of the gap to unresolved V genes and leave the rest unexplained. The V and J calls and clone size are taken from that table; D and trimming were inferred from the DNA. The sample data list just under 55,000 clones, and 70% to 90% of these were observed just once. The top ten constitute 3.9% of the sample.

Points the paper makes about the study in general: Because no samples from the day 14 peak response were available, repertoires could be characterized only after the peak T cell response. Conclusions about previously exposed vaccinees are limited, since just five or six AZD1222 recipients were seropositive for SARS-CoV-2 at baseline. Participants were mostly white British, with more females than males. The authors suggested clonal diversity may have been underestimated. Epitopes outside the regions mutated in the B.1.351 and B.1.1.7 variants were reportedly recognized by nearly half of the unique spike-specific TCRs. After two AZD1222 doses, spike-specific TCR breadth and depth were significantly higher than at day 0 and than in MenACWY recipients. In the small 56-69-year group, the increase in depth fell short of significance, most likely because of low power. The vaccine-associated CD4 TCRs covered the entire spike protein, and the dominant responses fell in regions 160-218 and 743-854.

Sequencing was performed on peripheral blood, taken on day 0 of AZD1222 vaccination. The sequence was collected from an adult in good health. This chain is built from TRBV19 and TRBJ2-2, and TRBD2 aligns with 16 junction nucleotides. CDR3 region: CASTSGLAGGRLTGELFF. The DNA sequence is as follows: TGTGCCAGTACCTCGGGACTAGCGGGGGGGCGGTTGACCGGGGAGCTGTTTTTT.